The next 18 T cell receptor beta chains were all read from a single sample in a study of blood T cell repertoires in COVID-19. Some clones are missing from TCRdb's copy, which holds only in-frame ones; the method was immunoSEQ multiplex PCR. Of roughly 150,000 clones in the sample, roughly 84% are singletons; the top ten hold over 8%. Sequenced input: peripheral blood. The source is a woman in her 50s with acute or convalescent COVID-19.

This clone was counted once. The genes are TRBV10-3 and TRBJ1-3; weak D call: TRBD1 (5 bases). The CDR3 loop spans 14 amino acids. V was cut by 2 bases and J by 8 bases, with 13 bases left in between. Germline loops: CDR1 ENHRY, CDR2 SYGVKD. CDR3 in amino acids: CAISEGGTTDTIYF. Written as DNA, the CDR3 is TGTGCCATCAGTGAGGGGGGGACCACGGACACCATATATTTT.

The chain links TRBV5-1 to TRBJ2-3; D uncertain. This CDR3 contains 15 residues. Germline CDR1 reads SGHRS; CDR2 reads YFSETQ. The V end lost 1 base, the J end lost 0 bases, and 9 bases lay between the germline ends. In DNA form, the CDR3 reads TGCGCCAGCAGCTTGACTGACACTAGCACAGATACGCAGTATTTT. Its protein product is CASSLTDTSTDTQYF. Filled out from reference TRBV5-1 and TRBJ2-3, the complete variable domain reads KAGVTQTPRYLIKTRGQQVTLSCSPISGHRSVSWYQQTPGQGLQFLFEYFSETQRNKGNFPGRFSGRQFSNSRSEMNVSTLELGDSALYLCASSLTDTSTDTQYFGPGTRLTVL.

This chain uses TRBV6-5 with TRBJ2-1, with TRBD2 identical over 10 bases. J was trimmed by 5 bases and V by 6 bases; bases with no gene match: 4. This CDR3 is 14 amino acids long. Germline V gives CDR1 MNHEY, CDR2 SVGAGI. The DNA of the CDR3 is TGTGCCAGCAGCCTAGCGGGAGTGAACAATGAGCAGTTCTTC. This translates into CASSLAGVNNEQFF.

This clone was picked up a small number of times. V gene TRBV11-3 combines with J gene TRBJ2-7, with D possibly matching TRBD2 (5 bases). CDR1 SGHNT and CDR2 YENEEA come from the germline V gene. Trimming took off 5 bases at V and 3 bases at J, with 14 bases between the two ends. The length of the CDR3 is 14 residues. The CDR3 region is CASSPTGNYYEQYF. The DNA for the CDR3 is TGTGCCAGCAGCCCTACGGGAAACTACTACGAGCAGTACTTC.

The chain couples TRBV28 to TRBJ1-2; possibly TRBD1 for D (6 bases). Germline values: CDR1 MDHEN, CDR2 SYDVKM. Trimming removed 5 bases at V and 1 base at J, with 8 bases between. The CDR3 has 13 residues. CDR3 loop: CASSEQGNYGYTF. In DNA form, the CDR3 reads TGTGCCAGCAGTGAACAGGGTAACTATGGCTACACCTTC.

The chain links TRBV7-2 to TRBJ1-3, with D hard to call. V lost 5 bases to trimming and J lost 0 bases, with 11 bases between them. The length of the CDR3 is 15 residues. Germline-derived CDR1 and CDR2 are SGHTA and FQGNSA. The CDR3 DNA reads TGTGCCAGCAGCCCGGCCCCGGGCTCTGGAAACACCATATATTTT. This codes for CASSPAPGSGNTIYF.

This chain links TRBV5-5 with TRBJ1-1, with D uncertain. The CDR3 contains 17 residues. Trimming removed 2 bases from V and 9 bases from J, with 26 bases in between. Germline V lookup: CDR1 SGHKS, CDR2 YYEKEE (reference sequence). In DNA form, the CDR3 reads TGTGCCAGCAGCTTACTCCCACCAGTAGTCGCGACACAAAAAGCTTTCTTT. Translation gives CASSLLPPVVATQKAFF.

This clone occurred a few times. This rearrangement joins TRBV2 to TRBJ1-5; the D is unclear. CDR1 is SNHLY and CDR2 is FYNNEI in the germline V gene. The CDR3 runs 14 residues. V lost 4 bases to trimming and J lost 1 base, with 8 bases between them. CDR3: CASSGKLSNQPQHF. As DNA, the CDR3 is TGTGCCAGCAGTGGTAAATTGAGCAATCAGCCCCAGCATTTT. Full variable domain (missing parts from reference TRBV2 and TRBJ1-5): EPEVTQTPSHQVTQMGQEVILRCVPISNHLYFYWYRQILGQKVEFLVSFYNNEISEKSEIFDDQFSVERPDGSNFTLKIRSTKLEDSAMYFCASSGKLSNQPQHFGDGTRLSIL.

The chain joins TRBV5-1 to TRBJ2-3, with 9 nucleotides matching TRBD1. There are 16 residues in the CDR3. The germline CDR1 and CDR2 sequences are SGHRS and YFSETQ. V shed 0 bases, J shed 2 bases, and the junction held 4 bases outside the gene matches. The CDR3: CASSLATGGYTDTQYF. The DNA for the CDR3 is TGCGCCAGCAGCTTGGCCACAGGGGGCTACACAGATACGCAGTATTTT.

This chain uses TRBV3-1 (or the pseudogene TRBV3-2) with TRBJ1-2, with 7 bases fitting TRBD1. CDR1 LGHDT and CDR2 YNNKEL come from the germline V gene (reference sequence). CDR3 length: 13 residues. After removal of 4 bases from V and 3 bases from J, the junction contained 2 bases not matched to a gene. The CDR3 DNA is TGTGCCAGCAGCCCGAGGGGGCACTATGGCTACACCTTC. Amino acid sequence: CASSPRGHYGYTF.

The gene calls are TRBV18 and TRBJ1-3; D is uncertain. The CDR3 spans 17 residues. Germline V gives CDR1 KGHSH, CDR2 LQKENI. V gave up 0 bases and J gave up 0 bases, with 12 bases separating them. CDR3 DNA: TGTGCCAGCTCACCACCTTTGGCAGTACCCTCTGGAAACACCATATATTTT. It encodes CASSPPLAVPSGNTIYF.

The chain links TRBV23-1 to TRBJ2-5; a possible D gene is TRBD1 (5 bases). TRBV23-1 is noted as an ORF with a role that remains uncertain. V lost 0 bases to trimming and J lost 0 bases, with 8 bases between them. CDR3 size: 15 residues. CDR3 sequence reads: CASSQSSGYQETQYF. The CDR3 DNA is TGCGCCAGCAGTCAATCGTCAGGGTACCAAGAGACCCAGTACTTC.

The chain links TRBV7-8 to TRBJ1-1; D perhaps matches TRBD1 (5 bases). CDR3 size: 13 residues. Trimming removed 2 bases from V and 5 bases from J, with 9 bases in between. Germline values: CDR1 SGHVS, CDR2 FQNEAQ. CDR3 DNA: TGTGCCAGCAGCTTACGTCGGGGGACTGAAGCTTTCTTT. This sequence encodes CASSLRRGTEAFF.

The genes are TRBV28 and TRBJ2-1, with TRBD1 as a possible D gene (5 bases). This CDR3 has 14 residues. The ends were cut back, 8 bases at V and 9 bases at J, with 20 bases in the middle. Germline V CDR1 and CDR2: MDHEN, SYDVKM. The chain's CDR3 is CASWGSPPDIEQFF. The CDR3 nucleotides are TGTGCCAGCTGGGGCTCCCCACCCGATATTGAGCAGTTCTTC.

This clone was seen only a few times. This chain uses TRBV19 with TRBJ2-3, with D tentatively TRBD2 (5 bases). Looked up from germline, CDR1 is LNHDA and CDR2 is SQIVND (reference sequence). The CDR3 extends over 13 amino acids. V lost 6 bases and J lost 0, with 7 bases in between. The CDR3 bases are TGTGCCAGTAGGGGAGCTAGCACAGATACGCAGTATTTT. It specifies CASRGASTDTQYF.

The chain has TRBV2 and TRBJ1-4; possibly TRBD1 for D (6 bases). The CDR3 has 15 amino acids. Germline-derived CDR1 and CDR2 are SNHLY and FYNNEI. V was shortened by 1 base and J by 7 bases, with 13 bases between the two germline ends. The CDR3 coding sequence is TGTGCCAGCAGTGAAGAGGTGACAGGAGGTGAAAAACTGTTTTTT. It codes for CASSEEVTGGEKLFF.

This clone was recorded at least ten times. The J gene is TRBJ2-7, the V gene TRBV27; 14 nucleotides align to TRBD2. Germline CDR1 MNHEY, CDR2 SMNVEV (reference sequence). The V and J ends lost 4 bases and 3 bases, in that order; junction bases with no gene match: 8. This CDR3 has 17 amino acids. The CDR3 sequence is CASSSKGLAGVHYEQYF. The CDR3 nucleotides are TGTGCCAGCAGTTCTAAGGGACTAGCGGGAGTCCACTACGAGCAGTACTTC.

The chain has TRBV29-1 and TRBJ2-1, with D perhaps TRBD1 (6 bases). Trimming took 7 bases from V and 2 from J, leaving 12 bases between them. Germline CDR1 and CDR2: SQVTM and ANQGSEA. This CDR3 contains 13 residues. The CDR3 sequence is CSAQGQTYNEQFF. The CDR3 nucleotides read TGCAGCGCACAGGGACAAACCTACAATGAGCAGTTCTTC.